This TCR beta chain was recorded in a study of synovial regulatory T cells in juvenile arthritis (dated by TCRdb to between 2015 and 2016). As for the study more broadly: Of the sequenced patients, three were therapy-naive, one was treated with methotrexate plus infliximab, several were treated with methotrexate, and one lacked treatment information. The study compared TCRbeta CDR3 repertoires of blood iaTreg cells, other blood Treg cells and synovial fluid Treg cells from matched patient samples. Effector T cell subsets from the study cohort were also sequenced for comparisons, but the Treg dataset by itself includes only blood Treg cells and synovial fluid Treg cells. Treg and Teff subsets from more than ten JIA patients with active disease were included in the TCR repertoire comparisons.

In regard to this clone: Its antigen target is currently unknown.

TCR repertoire donors were some 11 juvenile idiopathic arthritis patients with active disease who had not reached inactive disease, 3 polyarticular and 8 oligoarticular. A median age of approximately 10 years (range about 2.1-25) and a median disease duration of about 7 years (range 0.2-19.1) were recorded for the TCR-sequenced patients. Samples for TCR repertoire analysis came from two centres in Italy. Peripheral blood mononuclear cells were isolated using a Histopaque-1077 density gradient and were cryopreserved in 90% FCS with roughly 10% DMSO. The full study reports these points: Across patients, iaTreg TCR repertoires were largely private and overlapped partially with synovial Teff repertoires and blood CPL repertoires. Synovial Treg cells shared more CDR3 sequences with iaTreg cells than with other blood Treg cells, and Chao-Jaccard similarity confirmed that synovial Treg cells were more closely related to iaTreg cells. TCR diversity was lower in blood iaTreg cells than in other blood Treg cells, which is consistent with antigen-driven expansion.

The library came from the immunoSEQ multiplex PCR assay. Adaptive Biotechnologies carried out the TCRbeta CDR3 sequencing. The study's processing was this. Repertoire similarity was assessed with the Chao-modified Jaccard index and with the median clonotype overlap from 200 random subsamples of equal sample size. The similarity analyses were based on either productive nucleotide sequences or amino acid sequences translated in silico. Hierarchical clustering with single linkage and t-SNE based on Chao-modified Jaccard distances were applied for the comparison of repertoires. Repertoire diversity was measured with the Renyi index after sample size normalisation across a range of alpha values. As stored in TCRdb, this immuneACCESS dataset retains in-frame rearrangements with V and J assigned. A fraction of the clones does not appear; measured against another copy, unresolved V genes explain less than half of the discrepancy, and the remainder lacks a known reason. V, J and clone size were drawn from that table, and D and trimming were deduced from the DNA. The data table for this sample lists 9,900 or so clones. The ten largest clones add up to 0.72% of the sample.

CDR1 and CDR2 are drawn from the germline V gene: MDHEN, SYDVKM. The CDR3, from cysteine to phenylalanine, totals 13 residues. A DNA sequence was not provided. Sequencing input: Treg cells from blood. The sample's cell subset or site label is to be understood as: remaining (HLA-DR-negative) circulating blood Treg cells. The chain is encoded by TRBV28 joined to TRBJ2-7; TCRdb's D call of TRBD1 is untestable without DNA. This sequence was found in a donor aged 2-29 years with juvenile idiopathic arthritis. Here the CDR3 is given as CASSRQGAREQYF.